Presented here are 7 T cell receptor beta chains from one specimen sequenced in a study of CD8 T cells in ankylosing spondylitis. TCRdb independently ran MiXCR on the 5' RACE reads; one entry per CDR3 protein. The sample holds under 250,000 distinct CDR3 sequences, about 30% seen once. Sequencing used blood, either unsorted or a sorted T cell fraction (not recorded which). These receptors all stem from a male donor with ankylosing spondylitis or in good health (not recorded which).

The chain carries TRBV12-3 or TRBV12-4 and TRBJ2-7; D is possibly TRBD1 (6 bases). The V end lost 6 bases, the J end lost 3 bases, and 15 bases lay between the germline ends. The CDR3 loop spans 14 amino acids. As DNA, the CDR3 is TGTGCCAGCAGGGCCGGGACACGGCTCTACGAGCAGTACTTC. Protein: CASRAGTRLYEQYF.

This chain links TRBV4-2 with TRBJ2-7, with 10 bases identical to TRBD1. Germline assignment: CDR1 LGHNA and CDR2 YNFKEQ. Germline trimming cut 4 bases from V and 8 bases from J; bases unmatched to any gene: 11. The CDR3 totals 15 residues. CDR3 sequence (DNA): TGTGCCAGCAGCCCGACAGGACAGGGGGTAACGAAGCAGTACTTC. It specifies CASSPTGQGVTKQYF.

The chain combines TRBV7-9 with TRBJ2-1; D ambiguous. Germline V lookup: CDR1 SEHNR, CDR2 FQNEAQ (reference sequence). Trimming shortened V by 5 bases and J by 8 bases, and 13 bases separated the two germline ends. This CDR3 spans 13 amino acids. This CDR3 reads CASSDLGPHEQFF. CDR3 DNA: TGTGCCAGCAGCGACCTTGGGCCCCATGAGCAGTTCTTC.

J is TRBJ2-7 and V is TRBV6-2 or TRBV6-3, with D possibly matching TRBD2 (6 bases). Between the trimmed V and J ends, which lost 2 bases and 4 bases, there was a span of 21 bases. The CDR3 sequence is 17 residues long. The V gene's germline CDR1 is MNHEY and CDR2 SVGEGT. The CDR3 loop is CASSYGSGGVSWYEQYF. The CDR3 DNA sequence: TGTGCCAGCAGTTACGGTAGTGGCGGGGTAAGCTGGTACGAGCAGTACTTC.

The CDR3 reads CASKPEPFNEQFF. The CDR3 nucleotides are TGTGCCAGCAAACCGGAGCCGTTCAATGAGCAGTTCTTC. V is TRBV7-3 and J is TRBJ2-1, with unresolved D. This CDR3 is built from 13 residues. Germline V gene sequence: CDR1 SGHTA, CDR2 FQGTGA. V was pared by 7 bases and J by 6 bases, with 13 bases between.

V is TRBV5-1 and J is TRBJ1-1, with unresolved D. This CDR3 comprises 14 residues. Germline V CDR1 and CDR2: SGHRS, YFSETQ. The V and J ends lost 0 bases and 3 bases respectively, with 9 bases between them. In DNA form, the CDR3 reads TGCGCCAGCAGCTTGGAGCCCCGGGACACTGAAGCTTTCTTT. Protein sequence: CASSLEPRDTEAFF.

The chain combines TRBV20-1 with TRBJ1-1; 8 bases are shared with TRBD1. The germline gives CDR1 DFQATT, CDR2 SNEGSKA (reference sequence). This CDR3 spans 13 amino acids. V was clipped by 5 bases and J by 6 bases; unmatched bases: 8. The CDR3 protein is CSAVQGAASEAFF. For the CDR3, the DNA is TGCAGTGCTGTCCAGGGGGCTGCGTCTGAAGCTTTCTTT.